This TCR beta chain is drawn from a study of CD8 T cells in Susac syndrome. In germline, CDR1 is SGDLS, CDR2 YYNGEE. This CDR3 has 15 residues. Trimming took 0 bases from V and 7 from J; bases not matched to a gene: 6. Reverse transcription of roughly 0.45 to 1 ug RNA used random hexamers. TCRdb reanalysed the immunoSEQ multiplex PCR reads using MiXCR and keeps one entry per CDR3 protein. The sample gives about 140,000 distinct CDR3 sequences, roughly 94% of which show up once; roughly 0.14% is in the top ten. The rearrangement joins TRBV9 to TRBJ1-4; 7 bases agree with TRBD1. The specimen sequenced was CD4+ T cells from PBMCs. The TCR sequence derives from a human donor with Susac syndrome. DNA of the CDR3: TGTGCCAGCAGCGTAGCCCGGGGGGACAGTGAAAAACTGTTTTTT. Translating it yields CASSVARGDSEKLFF.